This TCR beta chain stems from a study of cytomegalovirus exposure and HLA in healthy donors. Whole-study results and caveats: In a later analysis, first-cohort TCR clusters were found to tend to co-occur in the 120 validation repertoires.

The CDR3 totals 16 residues. Germline trimming cut 0 bases from V and 3 bases from J; bases unmatched to any gene: 5. The germline V gene encodes CDR1 MGHRA and CDR2 YSYEKL. Points on this clone: Its antigen remains unknown.

TCRdb's table, derived via immunoSEQ multiplex PCR, lists solely in-frame clones and lacks some. The sample lists roughly 60,000 clones; 85% to 95% were seen once. The specimen sequenced was PBMCs. The source of this sequence is a woman between 18 and 29 years old in good health and CMV-seropositive. The chain couples TRBV4-1 to TRBJ2-1, with TRBD2 matching 7 bases. In DNA, the CDR3 is TGCGCCAGCAGCCAAGATCCATCTAGCGGCTACAATGAGCAGTTCTTC. Residues: CASSQDPSSGYNEQFF.